These T cell receptor beta chains were read from a single sample in a study of blood T cell repertoires in COVID-19. Produced via immunoSEQ multiplex PCR; TCRdb's table is partial and in-frame only. The table shows roughly 260,000 clones, with about 90% occurring only once. Sequencing used peripheral blood. These receptors came from a young woman with COVID-19, enrolled during active disease. Both conserved end residues are part of each CDR3. Clone size appears in some rows only: once, few, many, or a class for an expanded clone.

v_call: TRBV3-1/TRBV3-2; clone_size: -; j_call: TRBJ1-2; cdr3_aa: CASSQGVKGASGYTF
v_call: TRBV9; clone_size: -; j_call: TRBJ2-2; cdr3_aa: CASSVVAGGGNTGELFF
v_call: TRBV3-1/TRBV3-2; clone_size: -; j_call: TRBJ2-3; cdr3_aa: CASSQGAGGPVDTQYF
v_call: TRBV30; clone_size: -; j_call: TRBJ1-3; cdr3_aa: CAWRQSLAGNTIYF
v_call: TRBV5-1; clone_size: -; j_call: TRBJ1-1; cdr3_aa: CASSLELRAPNTEAFF
v_call: TRBV5-1; clone_size: -; j_call: TRBJ2-1; cdr3_aa: CASSFTSLAGSYNEQFF
v_call: TRBV2; clone_size: -; j_call: TRBJ1-2; cdr3_aa: CASRLGQAEVGYTF
v_call: TRBV7-9; clone_size: -; j_call: TRBJ1-2; cdr3_aa: CASSSGTVLPTF
v_call: TRBV6-6; clone_size: -; j_call: TRBJ1-2; cdr3_aa: CASRDTRNYGYTF
v_call: TRBV24-1; clone_size: -; j_call: TRBJ1-1; cdr3_aa: CATSDLAGSEAFF
v_call: TRBV5-1; clone_size: -; j_call: TRBJ2-2; cdr3_aa: CASSLEGGWNTGELFF
v_call: TRBV3-1/TRBV3-2; clone_size: -; j_call: TRBJ1-5; cdr3_aa: CASSWGGGAEPQHF
v_call: TRBV5-8; clone_size: -; j_call: TRBJ1-5; cdr3_aa: CASSPRTGLSNQPQHF
v_call: TRBV3-1/TRBV3-2; clone_size: -; j_call: TRBJ2-1; cdr3_aa: CASSLGPAGANEQFF
v_call: TRBV3-1/TRBV3-2; clone_size: -; j_call: TRBJ1-1; cdr3_aa: CASSQRKTPPGTEAFF
v_call: TRBV24-1; clone_size: -; j_call: TRBJ2-1; cdr3_aa: CATSDPRGRGVHEQFF
v_call: TRBV5-1; clone_size: -; j_call: TRBJ1-5; cdr3_aa: CASSLEEGNQPQHF
v_call: TRBV29-1; clone_size: -; j_call: TRBJ1-5; cdr3_aa: CSVASGWGDQPQHF
v_call: TRBV11-1; clone_size: -; j_call: TRBJ2-1; cdr3_aa: CASSLALGTYEQFF
v_call: TRBV11-2; clone_size: -; j_call: TRBJ2-3; cdr3_aa: CASSLDGRGDTQYF
v_call: TRBV5-1; clone_size: -; j_call: TRBJ1-5; cdr3_aa: CASSPDGDQPQHF
v_call: TRBV6-6; clone_size: once; j_call: TRBJ2-1; cdr3_aa: CASSYFGQGSYNEQFF
v_call: TRBV2; clone_size: -; j_call: TRBJ2-7; cdr3_aa: CASTPGLAGGPLYEQYF
v_call: TRBV6-5; clone_size: -; j_call: TRBJ2-7; cdr3_aa: CASSSSRNYEQYF
v_call: TRBV9; clone_size: -; j_call: TRBJ1-1; cdr3_aa: CASSVAWQAPTEAFF
v_call: TRBV20-1; clone_size: -; j_call: TRBJ1-6; cdr3_aa: CSASDGTIPNSPLHF
v_call: TRBV6-1; clone_size: -; j_call: TRBJ2-7; cdr3_aa: CASSESWGTQYEQYF
v_call: TRBV2; clone_size: -; j_call: TRBJ2-1; cdr3_aa: CASRDASGHNEQFF
v_call: TRBV28; clone_size: -; j_call: TRBJ2-2; cdr3_aa: CASSFLGGAAGELFF
v_call: TRBV6-2/TRBV6-3; clone_size: once; j_call: TRBJ2-7; cdr3_aa: CASSYVGVEQYF
v_call: TRBV3-1/TRBV3-2; clone_size: -; j_call: TRBJ1-5; cdr3_aa: CASSFTDSNQPQHF
v_call: TRBV7-3; clone_size: -; j_call: TRBJ2-3; cdr3_aa: CASSFDSVDTQYF
v_call: TRBV7-8; clone_size: once; j_call: TRBJ2-7; cdr3_aa: CASSFEDRSSYEQYF
v_call: TRBV5-6; clone_size: once; j_call: TRBJ2-7; cdr3_aa: CASSFWDTSYEQYF
v_call: TRBV11-2; clone_size: -; j_call: TRBJ2-7; cdr3_aa: CASRRGTSGPYEQYF
v_call: TRBV5-1; clone_size: few; j_call: TRBJ1-4; cdr3_aa: CASSLALGQEDEKLFF
v_call: TRBV9; clone_size: -; j_call: TRBJ2-7; cdr3_aa: CASSVAGLAGTYEQYF
v_call: TRBV3-1/TRBV3-2; clone_size: -; j_call: TRBJ2-1; cdr3_aa: CASSLSGGGPLLNEQFF
v_call: TRBV5-1; clone_size: -; j_call: TRBJ2-1; cdr3_aa: CASSLAPGNEQFF
v_call: TRBV9; clone_size: -; j_call: TRBJ2-5; cdr3_aa: CASSVGWSSARQETQYF
v_call: TRBV30; clone_size: -; j_call: TRBJ1-1; cdr3_aa: CAWSVQEGYEAFF
v_call: TRBV6-5; clone_size: -; j_call: TRBJ1-4; cdr3_aa: CASSPWKGEGEKLFF
v_call: TRBV5-4; clone_size: -; j_call: TRBJ2-2; cdr3_aa: CASSRGANTGELFF
v_call: TRBV7-9; clone_size: -; j_call: TRBJ1-2; cdr3_aa: CASGSSGGGGYTF
v_call: TRBV11-2; clone_size: -; j_call: TRBJ2-3; cdr3_aa: CASSSSGDTQYF
v_call: TRBV4-1; clone_size: -; j_call: TRBJ2-7; cdr3_aa: CASSPRTGNKYEQYF
v_call: TRBV29-1; clone_size: -; j_call: TRBJ1-1; cdr3_aa: CSVRGGLTEAFF
v_call: TRBV29-1; clone_size: -; j_call: TRBJ2-1; cdr3_aa: CSVEGGRGWYNEQFF
v_call: TRBV27; clone_size: -; j_call: TRBJ2-5; cdr3_aa: CASSLPGGGTSGRLLKETQYF
v_call: TRBV28; clone_size: -; j_call: TRBJ1-5; cdr3_aa: CATADRGVNQPQHF
v_call: TRBV7-2; clone_size: -; j_call: TRBJ1-2; cdr3_aa: CASSLRSGQRGGYTF
v_call: TRBV29-1; clone_size: -; j_call: TRBJ2-4; cdr3_aa: CSVRQGVVNIQYF
v_call: TRBV6-5; clone_size: -; j_call: TRBJ2-3; cdr3_aa: CASSFQRGDTQYF
v_call: TRBV2; clone_size: -; j_call: TRBJ2-7; cdr3_aa: CASSEGRQGFHEQYF